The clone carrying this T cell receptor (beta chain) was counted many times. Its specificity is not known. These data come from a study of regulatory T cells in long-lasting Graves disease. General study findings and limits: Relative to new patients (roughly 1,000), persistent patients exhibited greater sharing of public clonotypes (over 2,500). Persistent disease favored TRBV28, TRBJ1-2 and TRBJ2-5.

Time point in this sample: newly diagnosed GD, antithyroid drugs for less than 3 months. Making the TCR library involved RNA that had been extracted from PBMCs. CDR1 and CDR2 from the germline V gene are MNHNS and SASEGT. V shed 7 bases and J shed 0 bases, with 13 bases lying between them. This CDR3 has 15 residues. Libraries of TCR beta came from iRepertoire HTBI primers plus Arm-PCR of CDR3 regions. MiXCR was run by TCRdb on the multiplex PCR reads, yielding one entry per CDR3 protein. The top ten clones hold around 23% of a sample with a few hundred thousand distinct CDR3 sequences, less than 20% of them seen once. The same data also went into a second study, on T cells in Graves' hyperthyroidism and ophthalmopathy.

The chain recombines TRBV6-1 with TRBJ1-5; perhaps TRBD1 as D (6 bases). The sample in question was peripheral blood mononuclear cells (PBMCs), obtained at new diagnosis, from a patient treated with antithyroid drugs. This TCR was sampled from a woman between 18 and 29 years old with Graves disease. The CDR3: CASKTTGFSNQPQHF. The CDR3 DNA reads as TGTGCCAGCAAAACAACAGGGTTTAGCAATCAGCCCCAGCATTTT.